This T cell receptor (beta chain) was found in a study of cytomegalovirus exposure and HLA in healthy donors. Study-wide findings and caveats: The availability of immune exposure information extended only to CMV serostatus. Most subjects' HLA-A and HLA-B alleles were reportedly predicted from TCR beta sequences.

Amplification used 60 Vbeta primers and 13 Jbeta primers. Under the authors' procedure: In a later analysis, the count reached 80 million or so unique TCR beta chains, with 9 million to 11 million shared. Profiling relied on immunoSEQ multiplex PCR, and the TCRdb table lists in-frame clones only, not all of them. V and J calls plus clone size are reproduced from that table; the DNA served to infer D and trimming. The data contain roughly 100,000 clones, 71% of them singletons. The table lists this clone with a few counts. The antigen remains unidentified. V was pared by 6 bases and J by 5 bases, with 23 bases between. Germline values: CDR1 SGHNT, CDR2 YYREEE (reference sequence). This CDR3 spans 16 amino acids.

The sequence was obtained from a female donor in good health and CMV-seronegative. The sample taken for sequencing was PBMCs. This sequence joins TRBV5-4 and TRBJ2-5; maybe TRBD2 (7 bases). The CDR3: CASTPGGFRAGETQYF. The CDR3 DNA reads as TGTGCCAGCACCCCGGGGGGCTTCAGGGCGGGGGAGACCCAGTACTTC.